The TCR beta chain under discussion was sequenced for a study of PD-1 blockade in classical Hodgkin lymphoma. General study points: By C4D1, diversity of CD4+ TCRs had risen significantly, whereas that of CD8+ TCRs had not. It was among complete responders that baseline diversity resembled that of newly diagnosed patients. Baseline TCR diversity was reportedly lower in newly diagnosed patients than healthy donors.

This CDR3 contains 14 residues. The V and J ends lost 10 bases and 0 bases respectively, with 14 bases between them. Germline loops: CDR1 ENHRY, CDR2 SYGVKD. About this clone itself: The target antigen is unknown.

Time point described: cycle 4 day 1 (C4D1), after six to seven weeks of nivolumab. Following autologous stem cell transplantation, relapse occurred in every patient, and exposure to brentuximab vedotin varied. Purification of CD4+ T cells from thawed PBMCs was achieved by magnetic negative selection. Relapsed/refractory classical Hodgkin lymphoma patients had complete, partial or progressive responses. Profiling relied on immunoSEQ multiplex PCR, and the TCRdb table lists in-frame clones only, not all of them. The data hold about 17,000 clones, with approximately 84% observed a single time. The TCR comes from a human donor with classical Hodgkin lymphoma. This sample comprised CD4+ T cells from blood, obtained before the fourth cycle of nivolumab. The chain carries TRBV10-3 and TRBJ2-3; TRBD2 is a possible D gene (5 bases). The CDR3 DNA follows: TGTGCCAGCAATGGACTTATTAGCACAGATACGCAGTATTTT. It yields the protein CASNGLISTDTQYF.